This T cell receptor (beta chain) appears in the sequencing data of a study of blood T cell repertoires in COVID-19. Study-wide context: Researchers got acute and convalescent COVID-19 samples from the United States, Italy and Spain.

CDR3 length equals 13 residues. Germline CDR1 reads MDHEN; CDR2 reads SYDVKM. The J segment lost 4 bases and the V segment lost 5 bases, leaving 4 bases of the junction unmatched. The method was immunoSEQ multiplex PCR; TCRdb's version includes in-frame clones alone and lacks a portion of them. The data hold 210,000 or so clones, with 87% observed a single time. Participants reported their clinical history, and cohort assignment relied on those reports. Cohort 3 donors were reported recovered after two negative PCRs, clearance, or symptom resolution. The sequence was obtained from a young man who had recovered from COVID-19. The chain combines TRBV28 with TRBJ1-2; the match to TRBD1 covers 7 bases. The sample was PBMCs or T cells enriched from blood (not recorded which). CDR3: CASSKTGSYGYTF. DNA of the CDR3: TGTGCCAGCAGTAAGACAGGGAGCTATGGCTACACCTTC.